The next 7 T cell receptor beta chains were all read from a single sample in a study of CD8+ T cells in alopecia areata. Described treatment: oral pan-JAK inhibitor, 5-10 mg twice daily. As the sequencing template, cDNA was produced by extracting RNA and reverse transcribing it. Produced via immunoSEQ multiplex PCR; TCRdb's table is partial and in-frame only. The sample consists of about 200,000 clones, around 64% of them appearing once. The sequences come from CD4+ T cells sorted from blood, collected between weeks 49 and 50, from a patient treated with tofacitinib. Source of these receptors: a human donor with alopecia areata.

This chain joins TRBV30 and TRBJ2-7, with D perhaps assigned TRBD1 or TRBD2 (5 bases each). This CDR3 contains 13 residues. Germline V CDR1 and CDR2: GTSNPN, SVGIG (reference sequence). V was pared by 0 bases and J by 6 bases, with 12 bases between. CDR3 sequence reads: CAWSVLEGTEQYF. DNA for the CDR3: TGTGCCTGGAGTGTACTAGAAGGGACCGAGCAGTACTTC.

V is TRBV6-5 and J is TRBJ1-6; D may be TRBD1 (6 bases). Germline CDR1 is MNHEY and CDR2 is SVGAGI. Trimming pared 8 bases from V and 12 bases from J, leaving 14 bases between. The CDR3 is 12 residues long. The CDR3 DNA follows: TGTGCCAGCCGGGGGCCTAAGAAACCCCTCCACTTT. Its translation: CASRGPKKPLHF.

This clone was found a few times. V is TRBV25-1 and J is TRBJ2-3, with 8 bases identical to TRBD1. CDR3 size: 14 residues. Germline V gene sequence: CDR1 MGHDK, CDR2 SYGVNS. J gave up 0 bases and V 8 bases, and 4 bases lay outside the gene matches. The CDR3 DNA reads TGTGCCAGCGGGGACAGGCCTAGCACAGATACGCAGTATTTT. Its translation: CASGDRPSTDTQYF.

This clone was counted a few times. The rearrangement links TRBV9 to TRBJ2-3; 10 positions agree with TRBD2. The CDR3 covers 15 residues. The trim removed 4 bases at V and 5 bases at J, leaving 7 bases unmatched. Germline assignment: CDR1 SGDLS and CDR2 YYNGEE. CDR3 nucleotide sequence: TGTGCCAGCAGCCCACAGGGACTAGCGAGAGATACGCAGTATTTT. As protein: CASSPQGLARDTQYF. The full variable domain, with the rest looked up from reference TRBV9 and TRBJ2-3, is DSGVTQTPKHLITATGQRVTLRCSPRSGDLSVYWYQQSLDQGLQFLIQYYNGEERAKGNILERFSAQQFPDLHSELNLSSLELGDSALYFCASSPQGLARDTQYFGPGTRLTVL.

This clone was found once. This sequence joins TRBV21-1 and TRBJ2-7; TRBD2 is the table's D call and was not checked against the DNA. TRBV21-1 is a pseudogene. This CDR3 spans 11 amino acids. CDR3 DNA sequence: TGTGGGAGGAAAGACTCCTACGAGCAGTACTTC. It specifies CGRKDSYEQYF.

The rearrangement joins TRBV29-1 to TRBJ1-2, with D possibly matching TRBD1 (6 bases). CDR3 length equals 15 residues. The germline V gene has CDR1 SQVTM and CDR2 ANQGSEA. The ends were cut back, 7 bases at V and 0 bases at J, with 18 bases in the middle. CDR3 region: CSATVRGEPNYGYTF. CDR3 bases: TGCAGCGCAACAGTCAGGGGAGAGCCTAACTATGGCTACACCTTC.

The rearrangement joins TRBV27 to TRBJ1-4; TRBD1 matches at 7 bases. Germline V gene sequence: CDR1 MNHEY, CDR2 SMNVEV (reference sequence). The CDR3 extends over 14 amino acids. V shed 3 bases, J shed 5 bases, and the junction held 3 bases outside the gene matches. CDR3 in amino acids: CASSFQGENEKLFF. The CDR3 DNA reads as TGTGCCAGCAGTTTCCAGGGGGAGAATGAAAAACTGTTTTTT.